What follows is one T cell receptor beta chain and its context. The source of the sample is a study of T cells in Graves' hyperthyroidism and ophthalmopathy. Trimming pared 0 bases from V and 8 bases from J, leaving 14 bases between. Germline V CDR1 and CDR2: DFQATT, SNEGSKA (reference sequence). The CDR3 runs to 13 residues. The source material, RNA transcripts, was used to amplify TCR beta CDR3 regions. Primed by the HTBI set, a first-round RT-PCR was run on the TCR CDR3. TCRdb re-analysed the multiplex PCR reads in MiXCR, keeping a single row per CDR3 protein. The table includes roughly 500,000 distinct CDR3 sequences, about 45% detected once.

The sequence derives from an adult woman with Graves' disease, either hyperthyroidism or ophthalmopathy (not recorded which). V gene TRBV20-1 combines with J gene TRBJ2-7, with a tentative D call TRBD2 (5 bases). The source material was peripheral blood or thyroid tissue (not recorded which). For the CDR3, the DNA is TGCAGTGCTAGAGATCTGGGCCCCGGGAAGCAGTACTTC. Its protein is CSARDLGPGKQYF.